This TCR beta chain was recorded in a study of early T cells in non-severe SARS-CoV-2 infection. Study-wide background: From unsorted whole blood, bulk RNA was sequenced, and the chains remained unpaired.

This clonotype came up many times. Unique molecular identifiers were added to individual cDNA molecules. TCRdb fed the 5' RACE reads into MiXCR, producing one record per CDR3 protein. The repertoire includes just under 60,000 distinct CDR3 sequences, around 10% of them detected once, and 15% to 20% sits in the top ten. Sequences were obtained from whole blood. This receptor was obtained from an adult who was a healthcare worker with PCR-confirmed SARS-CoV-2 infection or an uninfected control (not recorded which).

DNA for the CDR3: TGTGCCAGCAGTTCTCCTGACAGGGGGCGAGGGACCCAGTACTTC. Protein: CASSSPDRGRGTQYF. The rearrangement uses TRBV6-5 and TRBJ2-5, with 10 bases matching TRBD1. Germline CDR1 MNHEY, CDR2 SVGAGI. With 4 bases clipped from V and 7 bases from J, the junction kept 9 bases outside the gene matches. There are 15 residues in the CDR3.